Listed below are T cell receptor beta chains from one sample, sequenced in a study of T cells in Graves' hyperthyroidism and ophthalmopathy. TCRdb used MiXCR to reprocess the multiplex PCR reads, holding one entry per CDR3 protein. Of about 840,000 distinct CDR3 sequences listed, more than 30% are singletons. The sequenced sample consisted of blood. The receptors shown here come from a man between 18 and 35 years old with Graves' hyperthyroidism. CDR3s include the opening cysteine and the closing phenylalanine or tryptophan. A D gene is named only where the DNA matches it firmly. Clone size is not always given. Where it is, it says once, few, many or a class for expanded clones.

V	J	size	D	DNA	CDR3
TRBV7-9	TRBJ1-4	many	NA	TGTGCCAGCAGCGTAGGGACGGGGCGGGAAAAACTGTTTTTT	CASSVGTGREKLFF
TRBV6-1	TRBJ1-1	NA	NA	TGTGCCAGCAGTGACCGGGGGCAGGGCACTGAAGCTTTCTTT	CASSDRGQGTEAFF
TRBV19	TRBJ1-1	once	NA	TGTGCCAGTAGTATAGTGGGAGAGTCCACTGAAGCTTTCTTT	CASSIVGESTEAFF
TRBV20-1	TRBJ1-1	NA	NA	TGCAGTGCTAGAGATAGGGTTTGGACTGAAGCTTTCTTT	CSARDRVWTEAFF
TRBV7-6	TRBJ1-1	NA	NA	TGTGCCAGCAGCTACAACAGGAACACTGAAGCTTTCTTT	CASSYNRNTEAFF
TRBV5-1	TRBJ2-7	many	NA	TGCGCCAGCAGTTTTAACTCCTACGAGCAGTACTTC	CASSFNSYEQYF
TRBV11-1	TRBJ1-1	NA	NA	TGTGCCAGCAGACTCGGGGGGGCGAACACTGAAGCTTTCTTT	CASRLGGANTEAFF
TRBV9	TRBJ2-7	NA	TRBD2	TGTGCCAGCAGCGACGGGACTAGCGGCCTCTACGAGCAGTACTTC	CASSDGTSGLYEQYF
TRBV10-3	TRBJ1-2	few	NA	TGTGCCATCAGTGAGGGCAGCCCTAACTATGGCTACACCTTC	CAISEGSPNYGYTF
TRBV15	TRBJ1-5	many	NA	TGTGCCACCAGCAGAGTGTCTGGGGGTGGTCAGCCCCAGCATTTT	CATSRVSGGGQPQHF
TRBV7-2	TRBJ2-7	NA	NA	TGTGCCAGCAGCTGGGCCGCCTCCGAGCAGTACTTC	CASSWAASEQYF
TRBV20-1	TRBJ1-4	many	TRBD1	TGCAGTGCTAGGACAGGGGCGGTTGAAAAACTGTTTTTT	CSARTGAVEKLFF
TRBV7-3	TRBJ1-1	NA	NA	TGTGCCAGCAGTGGAACGTTCACTGAAGCTTTCTTT	CASSGTFTEAFF
TRBV2	TRBJ2-2	NA	NA	TGTGCCAGCAGTGAATGGGAAGGCGGGGAGCTGTTTTTT	CASSEWEGGELFF
TRBV6-5	TRBJ2-7	few	TRBD1	TGTGCCAGCAGTGAACAGGGGGCGACCTACGAGCAGTACTTC	CASSEQGATYEQYF
TRBV5-4	TRBJ2-2	NA	TRBD2	TGTGCCAGCAGCTTGCAGGCGGGAGTCACCGGGGAGCTGTTTTTT	CASSLQAGVTGELFF
TRBV14	TRBJ2-7	few	NA	TGTGCCAGCAGCCAAGATCGGGGTAAGCAGTACTTC	CASSQDRGKQYF
TRBV7-2	TRBJ2-5	many	TRBD2	TGTGCCAGCAGCTTAGCGAGCGGGGCGTACCAAGAGACCCAGTACTTC	CASSLASGAYQETQYF
TRBV5-1	TRBJ1-1	NA	NA	TGCGCCAGCAGCTTGGTAGGGACATCGAACACTGAAGCTTTCTTT	CASSLVGTSNTEAFF
TRBV5-1	TRBJ2-7	NA	TRBD1	TGCGCCAGCAGCTTTACGGACAGGGCGTCCTACGAGCAGTACTTC	CASSFTDRASYEQYF
TRBV11-2	TRBJ2-6	NA	NA	TGTGCCAGCAGCTTAGTGGGGCCCTACCTAACTCGCTCTGGGGCCAACGTCCTGACTTTC	CASSLVGPYLTRSGANVLTF
TRBV29-1	TRBJ1-1	NA	TRBD1	TGCAGCGTTAGTAAGGCAGGGGGCACTGAAGCTTTCTTT	CSVSKAGGTEAFF
TRBV4-1	TRBJ1-2	many	NA	TGCGCCAGCAGCCAAGACTCTAGCTATGGCTACACCTTC	CASSQDSSYGYTF
TRBV12-3/TRBV12-4	TRBJ1-1	NA	TRBD1	TGTGCCAGCACCCCTTCGACAGGGCGGACTGAAGCTTTCTTT	CASTPSTGRTEAFF
TRBV7-3	TRBJ1-5	NA	NA	TGTGCCAGCAGCTTAGATAGTAGCAGGCCCAATCAGCCCCAGCATTTT	CASSLDSSRPNQPQHF
TRBV9	TRBJ1-3	few	NA	TGTGCCAGCAGCCAACACAGGAGCTCTGGAAACACCATATATTTT	CASSQHRSSGNTIYF
TRBV10-3	TRBJ1-4	once	NA	TGTGCCATCAGTCTCGGGGGTTCCTTTAATGAAAAACTGTTTTTT	CAISLGGSFNEKLFF
TRBV9	TRBJ2-7	many	NA	TGTGCCAGCAGCGTAGGAAGGACGAGCGAGCAGTACTTC	CASSVGRTSEQYF
TRBV7-2	TRBJ1-1	many	NA	TGTGCCAGCAGGAGGGCGCCGAACACTGAAGCTTTCTTT	CASRRAPNTEAFF
TRBV2	TRBJ1-2	NA	TRBD1	TGTGCCAGCAGCTTGTCGGGACAGGCCCTCTATGGCTACACCTTC	CASSLSGQALYGYTF
TRBV9	TRBJ2-7	NA	NA	TGTGCCAGCAGCCCCGCGGAAGGCGAGCAGTACTTC	CASSPAEGEQYF
TRBV7-2	TRBJ2-7	few	TRBD2	TGTGCCAGCAGCCTCGGGACTAGCGCAAACGAGCAGTACTTC	CASSLGTSANEQYF
TRBV10-3	TRBJ2-7	NA	TRBD2	TGTGCCATCTCGGGGACTAGCGGGACCTACGAGCAGTACTTC	CAISGTSGTYEQYF
TRBV10-2	TRBJ1-6	many	NA	TGCGCCAGCGGAATCAGGGATTCACCCCTCCACTTT	CASGIRDSPLHF
TRBV6-5	TRBJ1-2	NA	NA	TGTGCCATCAGTTACGGGTCGGGGACTTATGGCTACACCTTC	CAISYGSGTYGYTF
TRBV7-2	TRBJ2-7	few	NA	TGTGCCAGCAGCCAAGATAGCGGCCCCAGCCCCTACGAGCAGTACTTC	CASSQDSGPSPYEQYF
TRBV5-6	TRBJ1-1	few	NA	TGTGCCAGCAGCTCTAAAACGAACACTGAAGCTTTCTTT	CASSSKTNTEAFF
TRBV2	TRBJ2-7	NA	TRBD1	TGTGCCAGCAATGGACGGGACAGCTCCTACGAGCAGTACTTC	CASNGRDSSYEQYF
TRBV7-2	TRBJ2-7	NA	TRBD2	TGTGCCAGCAGCTCATATAGCGGGAGGGGTGTCGGGGAGCTGTACTTC	CASSSYSGRGVGELYF
TRBV5-1	TRBJ2-7	NA	TRBD1	TGCGCCAGCAGCCCGGTCTACAGGGGCGACGAGCAGTACTTC	CASSPVYRGDEQYF
TRBV7-6	TRBJ1-6	many	NA	TGTGCCAGCAGCCTCGGTTCACAGCCGCGGGGTAATTCACCCCTCCACTTT	CASSLGSQPRGNSPLHF
TRBV4-1	TRBJ1-1	NA	NA	TGCGCCAGCAGCCAAGATGCCTATGGGGCTGAAGCTTTCTTT	CASSQDAYGAEAFF
TRBV7-9	TRBJ1-1	many	NA	TGTGCCAGCAGCGCCTTGGTGAACACTGAAGCTTTCTTT	CASSALVNTEAFF
TRBV7-9	TRBJ1-1	NA	TRBD1	TGTGCCAGCAGCTACCCGGGACAGGGCAGGAACACTGAAGCTTTCTTT	CASSYPGQGRNTEAFF
TRBV7-6	TRBJ2-7	few	TRBD1	TGTGCCAGCAGCCCGACAGGGGTGGTGTACGAGCAGTACTTC	CASSPTGVVYEQYF